This TCR beta chain originates from a study of blood T cell repertoires in COVID-19. Across the whole study: T cells, B-cell-depleted T cells, or PBMCs provided the cDNA or gDNA that served as material.

This table comes from immunoSEQ multiplex PCR, and its TCRdb copy is limited to in-frame clones, with some not included. The sample consists of 350,000 or so clones, under 95% of them appearing once. Two negative PCRs, clearance, or symptom resolution were required of recovered Cohort 3 donors. Germline assignment: CDR1 MDHEN and CDR2 SYDVKM. The CDR3 loop spans 14 amino acids. V gave up 5 bases and J gave up 4 bases; unmatched junction bases: 7. This rearrangement joins TRBV28 to TRBJ1-2; 7 nucleotides match TRBD1. The sample was PBMCs or T cells enriched from blood (not recorded which). The receptor was isolated from a woman aged 30 to 39 who had recovered from COVID-19. The CDR3 coding sequence is TGTGCCAGCAGTACGGACAGGCGTGGCTATGGCTACACCTTC. It encodes CASSTDRRGYGYTF.